Listed here are 5 T cell receptor beta chains from one sample, sequenced in a study of cytomegalovirus exposure and HLA in healthy donors. PCR used 60 Vbeta primers and 13 Jbeta primers. Assay: immunoSEQ multiplex PCR; the TCRdb copy retains only in-frame clones and omits some. The sample contains approximately 75,000 clones, 80% of which appear only once. Sequenced: PBMCs. Receptors were obtained from a male donor in good health and CMV-seronegative.

The genes are TRBV5-6 and TRBJ1-1; 7 bases match TRBD1. The V segment lost 2 bases and the J segment 7 bases; nucleotides outside the gene matches: 8. This CDR3 has 14 residues. Germline V gene data show CDR1 as SGHDT and CDR2 as YYEEEE. DNA of the CDR3: TGTGCCAGCAGCTTTTTTTTGAGGGACAGTGAAGCTTTCTTT. This sequence encodes CASSFFLRDSEAFF.

The chain has TRBV6-6 and TRBJ2-3; TRBD1 matches 10 bases. V dropped 2 bases and J dropped 3; count of bases not matched to a gene: 5. The CDR3 totals 16 residues. Per germline, CDR1 MNHNY and CDR2 SVGAGI (reference sequence). The CDR3 coding sequence is TGTGCCAGCAGTTACCCTGACAGGGGGCAGACAGATACGCAGTATTTT. Its protein is CASSYPDRGQTDTQYF.

The V call is TRBV2, the J call TRBJ2-1; maybe TRBD1 (5 bases). V gave up 1 base and J gave up 7 bases, with 11 bases separating them. The CDR3 has 14 residues. CDR1 is SNHLY, CDR2 FYNNEI, per germline. The CDR3 sequence: CASSEEGMENEQFF. CDR3 nucleotides: TGTGCCAGCAGTGAAGAGGGGATGGAGAATGAGCAGTTCTTC.

The J gene is TRBJ2-7, the V gene TRBV6-1, with 7 bases identical to TRBD2. This CDR3 spans 15 amino acids. Germline V CDR1 and CDR2: MNHNS, SASEGT. The trim removed 6 bases at V and 2 bases at J, leaving 10 bases unmatched. The CDR3 loop is CASRGVAGTTYEQYF. CDR3 nucleotide sequence: TGTGCCAGCAGGGGGGTAGCGGGTACTACCTACGAGCAGTACTTC.

The chain has TRBV6-5 and TRBJ2-4; D is undetermined. The ends were cut back, 6 bases at V and 0 bases at J, with 12 bases in the middle. This CDR3 is built from 15 residues. The germline gives CDR1 MNHEY, CDR2 SVGAGI. The CDR3 DNA follows: TGTGCCAGCAGCAACAGCAAATTAGCCAAAAACATTCAGTACTTC. It codes for CASSNSKLAKNIQYF.